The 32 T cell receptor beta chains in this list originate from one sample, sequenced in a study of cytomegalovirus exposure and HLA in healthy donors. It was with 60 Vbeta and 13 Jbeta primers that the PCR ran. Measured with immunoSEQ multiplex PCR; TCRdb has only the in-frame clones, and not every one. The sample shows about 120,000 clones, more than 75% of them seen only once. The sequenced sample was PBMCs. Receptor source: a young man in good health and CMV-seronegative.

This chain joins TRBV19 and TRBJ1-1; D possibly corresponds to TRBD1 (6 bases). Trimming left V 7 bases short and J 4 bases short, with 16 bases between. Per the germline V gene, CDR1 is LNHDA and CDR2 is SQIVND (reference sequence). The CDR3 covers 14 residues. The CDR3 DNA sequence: TGTGCCAGTATGCAAGGGGGTTATGTCACTGAAGCTTTCTTT. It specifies CASMQGGYVTEAFF.

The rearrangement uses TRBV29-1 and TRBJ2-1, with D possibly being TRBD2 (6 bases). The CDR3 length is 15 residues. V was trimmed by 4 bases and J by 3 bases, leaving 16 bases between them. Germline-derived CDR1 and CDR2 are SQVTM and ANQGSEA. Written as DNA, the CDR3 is TGCAGCGTTGGAGAGGGACTTACGAGCTACAATGAGCAGTTCTTC. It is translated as CSVGEGLTSYNEQFF.

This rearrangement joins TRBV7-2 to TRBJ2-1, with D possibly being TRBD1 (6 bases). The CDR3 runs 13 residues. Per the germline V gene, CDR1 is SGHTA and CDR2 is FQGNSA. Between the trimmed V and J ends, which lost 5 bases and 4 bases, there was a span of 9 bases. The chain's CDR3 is CASSRQVYNEQFF. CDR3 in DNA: TGTGCCAGCAGCCGACAGGTATACAATGAGCAGTTCTTC.

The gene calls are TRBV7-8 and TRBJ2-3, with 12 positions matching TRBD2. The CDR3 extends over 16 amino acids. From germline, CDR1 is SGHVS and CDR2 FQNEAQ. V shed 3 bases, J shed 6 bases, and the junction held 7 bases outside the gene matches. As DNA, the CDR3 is TGTGCCAGCAGCTTCAGACTAGCGGGGGCGGGGGATACGCAGTATTTT. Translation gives CASSFRLAGAGDTQYF.

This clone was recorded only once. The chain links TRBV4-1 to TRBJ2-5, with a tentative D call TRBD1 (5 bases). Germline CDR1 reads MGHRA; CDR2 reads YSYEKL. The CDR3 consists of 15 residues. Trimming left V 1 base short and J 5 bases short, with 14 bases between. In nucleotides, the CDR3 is TGCGCCAGCAGCCAAGGATCCCAGGGTGGGGAGACCCAGTACTTC. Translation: CASSQGSQGGETQYF.

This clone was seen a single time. CDR3 sequence reads: CASSLERGGRADTQYF. In nucleotides, the CDR3 is TGTGCCAGCAGCTTAGAGCGGGGGGGGAGAGCAGATACGCAGTATTTT. The chain has TRBV7-2 and TRBJ2-3; TRBD2 matches 10 bases. V lost 1 base and J lost 4; bases outside the gene matches: 5. The CDR3 covers 16 residues. Per the germline V gene, CDR1 is SGHTA and CDR2 is FQGNSA. Complete variable domain (other parts from reference TRBV7-2 and TRBJ2-3): GAGVSQSPSNKVTEKGKDVELRCDPISGHTALYWYRQSLGQGLEFLIYFQGNSAPDKSGLPSDRFSAERTGGSVSTLTIQRTQQEDSAVYLCASSLERGGRADTQYFGPGTRLTVL.

CDR3 nucleotides: TGCGCCAGCAGTGAGTCGGGGAGGGGTTTAGGTCGCGATGAGCAGTTCTTC. Translation gives CASSESGRGLGRDEQFF. The J gene is TRBJ2-1, the V gene TRBV10-1; the match to TRBD2 covers 7 bases. Trimming took 0 bases from V and 8 from J; bases not matched to a gene: 13. Germline V gene lookup returns CDR1 WNHNN and CDR2 SYGVQD (reference sequence). This CDR3 region has 17 residues.

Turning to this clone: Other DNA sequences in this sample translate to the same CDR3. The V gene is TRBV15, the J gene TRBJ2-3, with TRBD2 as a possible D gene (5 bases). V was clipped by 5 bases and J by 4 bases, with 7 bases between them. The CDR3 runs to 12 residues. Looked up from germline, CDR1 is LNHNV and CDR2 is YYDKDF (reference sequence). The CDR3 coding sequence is TGTGCCACCAGCCCGGGGTCAGATACGCAGTATTTT. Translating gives CATSPGSDTQYF.

The CDR3 region is CASSRGGAGDTQYF. CDR3 DNA sequence: TGTGCCAGCAGCCGCGGGGGGGCCGGAGATACGCAGTATTTT. V and J are TRBV5-4 and TRBJ2-3; 9 bases agree with TRBD2. J lost 5 bases, V lost 4 bases, and 5 bases had no gene match. The germline V gene encodes CDR1 SGHNT and CDR2 YYREEE (reference sequence). This CDR3 has 14 residues. The full variable domain, rest sourced from reference TRBV5-4 and TRBJ2-3, is ETGVTQSPTHLIKTRGQQVTLRCSSQSGHNTVSWYQQALGQGPQFIFQYYREEENGRGNFPPRFSGLQFPNYSSELNVNALELDDSALYLCASSRGGAGDTQYFGPGTRLTVL.

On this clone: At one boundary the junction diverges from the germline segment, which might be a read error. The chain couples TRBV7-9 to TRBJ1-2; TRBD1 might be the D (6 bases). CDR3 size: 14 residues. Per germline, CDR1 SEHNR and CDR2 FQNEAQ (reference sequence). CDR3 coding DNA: TGTTCCAGCAGCTTTGGACAGAATAACTATGGCTACACCTTC. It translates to CSSSFGQNNYGYTF.

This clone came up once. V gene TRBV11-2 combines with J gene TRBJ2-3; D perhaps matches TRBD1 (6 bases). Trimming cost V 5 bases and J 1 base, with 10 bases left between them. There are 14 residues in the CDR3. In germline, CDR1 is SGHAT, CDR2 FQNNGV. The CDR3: CASSRNRGTDTQYF. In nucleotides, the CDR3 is TGTGCCAGCAGCCGTAACAGGGGCACAGATACGCAGTATTTT.

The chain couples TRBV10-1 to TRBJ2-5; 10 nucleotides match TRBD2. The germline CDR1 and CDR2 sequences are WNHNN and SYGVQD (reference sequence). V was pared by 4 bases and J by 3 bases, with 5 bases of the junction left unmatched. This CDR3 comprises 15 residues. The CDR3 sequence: CASSGGLASKETQYF. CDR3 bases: TGCGCCAGCAGTGGGGGACTAGCGTCGAAAGAGACCCAGTACTTC.

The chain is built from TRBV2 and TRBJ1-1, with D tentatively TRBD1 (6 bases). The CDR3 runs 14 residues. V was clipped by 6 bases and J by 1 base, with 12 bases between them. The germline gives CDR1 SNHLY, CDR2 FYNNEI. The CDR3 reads CASRGGAGNTEAFF. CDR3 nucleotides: TGTGCCAGCAGGGGGGGGGCGGGGAACACTGAAGCTTTCTTT.

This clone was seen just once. DNA for the CDR3: TGTGCCAGCGGCTCAGCCCAGGGGAATCAGTTCTTC. Its protein is CASGSAQGNQFF. V gene TRBV7-3 combines with J gene TRBJ2-1, with a possible D match to TRBD1 (6 bases). From germline, CDR1 is SGHTA and CDR2 FQGTGA. Deletions cut 8 bases from V and 13 bases from J, with 18 bases between. CDR3 size: 12 residues.

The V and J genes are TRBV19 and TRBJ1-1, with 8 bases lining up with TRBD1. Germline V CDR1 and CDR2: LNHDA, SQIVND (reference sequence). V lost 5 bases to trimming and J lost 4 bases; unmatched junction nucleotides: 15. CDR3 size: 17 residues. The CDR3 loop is CASSPRRQGAGGTEAFF. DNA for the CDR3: TGTGCCAGTAGTCCCAGGAGGCAGGGGGCAGGGGGCACTGAAGCTTTCTTT.

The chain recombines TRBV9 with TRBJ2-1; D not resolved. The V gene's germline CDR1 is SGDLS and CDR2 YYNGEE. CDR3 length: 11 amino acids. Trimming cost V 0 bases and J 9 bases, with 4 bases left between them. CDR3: CASSVGREQFF. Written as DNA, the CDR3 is TGTGCCAGCAGCGTAGGTCGTGAGCAGTTCTTC.

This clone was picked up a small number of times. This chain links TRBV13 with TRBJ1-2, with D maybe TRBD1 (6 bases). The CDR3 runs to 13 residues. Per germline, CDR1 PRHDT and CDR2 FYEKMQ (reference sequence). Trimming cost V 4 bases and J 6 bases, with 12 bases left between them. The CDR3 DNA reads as TGTGCCAGCAGCTCACAGGACAGCGATGGCTACACCTTC. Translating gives CASSSQDSDGYTF.

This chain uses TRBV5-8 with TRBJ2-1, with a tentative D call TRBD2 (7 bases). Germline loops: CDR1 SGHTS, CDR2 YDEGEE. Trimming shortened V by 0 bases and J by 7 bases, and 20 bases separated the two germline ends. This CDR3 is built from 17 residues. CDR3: CASSLGLGGRRTNEQFF. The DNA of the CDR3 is TGTGCCAGCAGCTTGGGTTTGGGGGGGCGACGGACGAATGAGCAGTTCTTC.

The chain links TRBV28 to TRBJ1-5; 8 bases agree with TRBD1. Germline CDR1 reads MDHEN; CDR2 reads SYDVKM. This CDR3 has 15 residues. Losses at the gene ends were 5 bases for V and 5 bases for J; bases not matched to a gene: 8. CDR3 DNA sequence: TGTGCCAGCAGTGACAGGGGTGGACATTATCAGCCCCAGCATTTT. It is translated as CASSDRGGHYQPQHF.

The CDR3 DNA sequence: TGTGCCAGCAGTGAAAGACAGGGGAACCAGCCCCAGCATTTT. It codes for CASSERQGNQPQHF. This chain joins TRBV2 and TRBJ1-5, with 8 bases fitting TRBD1. Germline V gene sequence: CDR1 SNHLY, CDR2 FYNNEI. This CDR3 has 14 amino acids. V trimming: 2 bases; J trimming: 7 bases; junction bases outside the gene matches: 4.

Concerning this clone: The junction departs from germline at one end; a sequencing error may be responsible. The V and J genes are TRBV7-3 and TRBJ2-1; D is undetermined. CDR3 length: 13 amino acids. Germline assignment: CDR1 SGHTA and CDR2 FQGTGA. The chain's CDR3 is CASSLRAYNEQFF. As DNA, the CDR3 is TGTGCCAGCAGCTTAAGGGCCTATAATGAGCAGTTCTTC.

This CDR3 is CASRGLQGVHGYTF. The CDR3 DNA sequence: TGTGCCAGTAGGGGGTTACAGGGAGTACATGGCTACACCTTC. The chain employs TRBV19 and TRBJ1-2; possibly TRBD1 for D (6 bases). CDR1 LNHDA and CDR2 SQIVND come from the germline V gene (reference sequence). The CDR3 totals 14 residues. Trimming left V 6 bases short and J 6 bases short, with 17 bases between.

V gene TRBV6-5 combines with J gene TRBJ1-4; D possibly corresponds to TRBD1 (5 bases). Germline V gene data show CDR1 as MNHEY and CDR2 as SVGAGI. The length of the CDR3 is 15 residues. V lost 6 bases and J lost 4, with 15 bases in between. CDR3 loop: CASRPGTANNEKLFF. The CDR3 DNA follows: TGTGCCAGCAGGCCCGGGACTGCGAATAATGAAAAACTGTTTTTT.

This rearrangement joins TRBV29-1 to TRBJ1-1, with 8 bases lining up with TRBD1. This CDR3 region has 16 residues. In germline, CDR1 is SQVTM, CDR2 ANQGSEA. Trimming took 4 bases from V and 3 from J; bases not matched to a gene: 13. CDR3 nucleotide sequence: TGCAGCGTTGGGGGGCAGGGGGCTTTAAGGGACACTGAAGCTTTCTTT. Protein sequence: CSVGGQGALRDTEAFF. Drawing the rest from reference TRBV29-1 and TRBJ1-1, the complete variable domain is SAVISQKPSRDICQRGTSLTIQCQVDSQVTMMFWYRQQPGQSLTLIATANQGSEATYESGFVIDKFPISRPNLTFSTLTVSNMSPEDSSIYLCSVGGQGALRDTEAFFGQGTRLTVV.

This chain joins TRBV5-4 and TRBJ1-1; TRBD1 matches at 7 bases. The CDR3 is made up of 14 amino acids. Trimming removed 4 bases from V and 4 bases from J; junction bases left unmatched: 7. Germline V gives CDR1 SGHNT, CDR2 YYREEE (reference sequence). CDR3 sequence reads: CASSAYRGGTEAFF. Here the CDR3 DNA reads TGTGCCAGCAGCGCCTACAGGGGTGGCACTGAAGCTTTCTTT. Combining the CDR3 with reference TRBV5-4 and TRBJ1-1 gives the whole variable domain ETGVTQSPTHLIKTRGQQVTLRCSSQSGHNTVSWYQQALGQGPQFIFQYYREEENGRGNFPPRFSGLQFPNYSSELNVNALELDDSALYLCASSAYRGGTEAFFGQGTRLTVV.

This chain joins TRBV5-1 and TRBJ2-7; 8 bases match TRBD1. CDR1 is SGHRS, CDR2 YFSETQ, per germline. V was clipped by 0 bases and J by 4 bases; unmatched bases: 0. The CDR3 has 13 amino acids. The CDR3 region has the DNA TGCGCCAGCAGCTTGGACAGGGGGTACGAGCAGTACTTC. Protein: CASSLDRGYEQYF.

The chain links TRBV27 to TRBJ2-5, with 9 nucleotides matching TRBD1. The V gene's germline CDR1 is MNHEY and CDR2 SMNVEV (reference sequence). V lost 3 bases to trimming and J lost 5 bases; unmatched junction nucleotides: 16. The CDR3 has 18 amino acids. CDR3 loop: CASSFDYRGLREGETQYF. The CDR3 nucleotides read TGTGCCAGCAGTTTTGATTACAGGGGGCTAAGGGAAGGGGAGACCCAGTACTTC.

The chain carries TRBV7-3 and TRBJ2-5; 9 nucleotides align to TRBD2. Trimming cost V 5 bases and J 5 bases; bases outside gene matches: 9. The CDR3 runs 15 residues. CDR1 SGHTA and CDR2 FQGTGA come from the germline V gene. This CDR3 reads CASSRASGERETQYF. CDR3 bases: TGTGCCAGCAGCCGCGCTAGCGGGGAGAGGGAGACCCAGTACTTC.

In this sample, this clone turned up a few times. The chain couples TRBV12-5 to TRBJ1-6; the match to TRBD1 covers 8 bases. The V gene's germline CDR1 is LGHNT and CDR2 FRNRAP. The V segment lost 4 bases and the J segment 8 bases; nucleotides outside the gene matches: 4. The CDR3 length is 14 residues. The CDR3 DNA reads TGTGCTAGTGGTTACGGACAGGGAGATTCACCCCTCCACTTT. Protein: CASGYGQGDSPLHF.

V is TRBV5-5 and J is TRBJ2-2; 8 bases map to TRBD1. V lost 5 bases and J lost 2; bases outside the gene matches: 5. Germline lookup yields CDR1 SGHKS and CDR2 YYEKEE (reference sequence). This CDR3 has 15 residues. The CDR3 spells CASRDRGGNTGELFF. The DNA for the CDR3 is TGTGCCAGCAGAGACAGGGGTGGTAACACCGGGGAGCTGTTTTTT.

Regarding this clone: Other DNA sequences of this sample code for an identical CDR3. CDR3 in DNA: TGTGCCAGCAGCCTAGACAGGGGTTACGAGCAGTACTTC. This gives the protein CASSLDRGYEQYF. The chain couples TRBV7-7 to TRBJ2-7, with TRBD1 identical over 8 bases. The ends lost 5 bases at V and 4 bases at J; junction bases unmatched: 4. Germline V CDR1 and CDR2: SSHAT, FNYEAQ (reference sequence). There are 13 residues in the CDR3.

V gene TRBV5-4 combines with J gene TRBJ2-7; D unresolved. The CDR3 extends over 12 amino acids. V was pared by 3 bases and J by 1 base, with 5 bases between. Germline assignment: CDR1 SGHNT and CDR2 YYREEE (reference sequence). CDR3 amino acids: CASSSESYEQYF. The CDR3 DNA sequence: TGTGCCAGCAGCTCCGAGTCCTACGAGCAGTACTTC.